This T cell receptor beta chain is from a study of CD8+CD57+ T cells in acquired aplastic anemia. Study details: The DNA of sorted CD4+ and CD8+ cells averaged about 3 ug. Findings and caveats of the study: Overlap between patients and controls comprised 25 to 30 CD8+ CDR3 sequences.

Genomic DNA constituted the template upon which TCR beta VDJ and CDR3 profiling was performed. TCRdb re-called the reads through MiXCR, storing one row per CDR3 protein. The table includes about 190,000 distinct CDR3 sequences, nearly 50% detected once. Comments on this clonotype: Its antigen remains unidentified.

Previously, flow cytometry had revealed CD8+CD57+ cell expansion in the patients chosen for sequencing. Every patient had severe acquired aplastic anemia. At the time of blood sampling, patients had not yet received any therapy. The origin of this receptor is a human donor with aplastic anemia. The sequenced sample was sorted CD4+, CD8+, or CD8+CD57+ T cells (not recorded which) from PBMCs.

In DNA, the CDR3 is TGTGCCGCCATAGGGATACGGGAGCAGTACTTC. Amino acid sequence: CAAIGIREQYF. The rearrangement links TRBV15 to TRBJ2-7; D unclear. The CDR3 runs to 11 residues. Germline CDR1 LNHNV, CDR2 YYDKDF (reference sequence). V gave up 11 bases and J gave up 7 bases, with 15 bases separating them.